One TCR beta chain is described in this entry. Sequencing used immunoSEQ multiplex PCR; TCRdb keeps in-frame clones, though not all of them. The profile shows roughly 86,000 clones, around four fifths of them singletons. This entry is derived from a study of blood T cell repertoires in COVID-19. V was pared by 5 bases and J by 5 bases, with 7 bases of the junction left unmatched. This CDR3 has 13 amino acids. CDR1 is SQVTM, CDR2 ANQGSEA, per germline. This clonotype was obtained from a middle-aged man with acute or convalescent COVID-19. Sequenced: peripheral blood. The rearrangement links TRBV29-1 to TRBJ2-5; 8 nucleotides align to TRBD1. DNA for the CDR3: TGCAGCGTTAGACAGGGGAATGTGGAGACCCAGTACTTC. Its protein is CSVRQGNVETQYF.